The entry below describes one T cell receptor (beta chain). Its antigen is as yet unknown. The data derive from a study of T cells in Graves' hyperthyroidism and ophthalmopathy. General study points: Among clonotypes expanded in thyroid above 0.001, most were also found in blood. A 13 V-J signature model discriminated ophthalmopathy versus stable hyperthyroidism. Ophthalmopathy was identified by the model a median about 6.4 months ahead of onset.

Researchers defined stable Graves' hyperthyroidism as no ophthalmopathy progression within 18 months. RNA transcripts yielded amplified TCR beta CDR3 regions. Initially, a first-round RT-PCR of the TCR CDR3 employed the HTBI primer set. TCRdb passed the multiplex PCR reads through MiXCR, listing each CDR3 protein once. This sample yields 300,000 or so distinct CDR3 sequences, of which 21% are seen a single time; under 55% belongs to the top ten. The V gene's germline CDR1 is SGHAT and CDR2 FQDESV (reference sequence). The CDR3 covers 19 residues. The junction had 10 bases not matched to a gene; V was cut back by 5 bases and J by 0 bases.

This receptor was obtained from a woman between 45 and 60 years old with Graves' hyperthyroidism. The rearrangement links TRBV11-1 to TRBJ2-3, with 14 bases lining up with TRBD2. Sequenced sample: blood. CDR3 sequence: CASSHFGLAGGISTDTQYF. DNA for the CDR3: TGTGCCAGCAGCCACTTCGGACTAGCGGGAGGCATCAGCACAGATACGCAGTATTTT.